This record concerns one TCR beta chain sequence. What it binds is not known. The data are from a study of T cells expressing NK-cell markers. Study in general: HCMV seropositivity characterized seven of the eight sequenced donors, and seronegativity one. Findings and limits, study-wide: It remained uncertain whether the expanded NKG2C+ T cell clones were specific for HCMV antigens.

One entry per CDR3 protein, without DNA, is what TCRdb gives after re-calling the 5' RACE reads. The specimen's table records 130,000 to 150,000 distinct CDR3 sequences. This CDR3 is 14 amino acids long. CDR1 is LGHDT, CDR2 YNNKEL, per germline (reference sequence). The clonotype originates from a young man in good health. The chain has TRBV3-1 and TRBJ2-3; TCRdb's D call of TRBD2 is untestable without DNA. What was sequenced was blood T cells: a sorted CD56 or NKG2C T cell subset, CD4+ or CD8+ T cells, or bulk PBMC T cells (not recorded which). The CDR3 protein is CASSPGTYTDTQYF.